Described below is a single T cell receptor (beta chain) sequence and its context. Its antigen remains unknown. Healthy individuals who donated bone marrow served as the donors. This sample was taken from a study of cytomegalovirus exposure and HLA in healthy donors. Per the germline V gene, CDR1 is LNHDA and CDR2 is SQIVND (reference sequence). This CDR3 is built from 15 residues. V was trimmed by 10 bases and J by 0 bases, leaving 16 bases between them. General study findings and limits: Cytomegalovirus association was assigned to over 150 TCR beta chains. Most TCR sequences were seen very rarely across donors, but some public TCRs occurred in many.

Amplification used 60 Vbeta primers and 13 Jbeta primers. Measured with immunoSEQ multiplex PCR; TCRdb has only the in-frame clones, and not every one. The table records fewer than 100,000 clones, approximately 80% of them present only once. The receptor comes from a female donor in good health and CMV-seronegative. V and J are TRBV19 and TRBJ1-5; D remains ambiguous. The sample consisted of PBMCs. The chain's CDR3 is CAISPAAYSNQPQHF. The CDR3 region has the DNA TGTGCCATCTCACCAGCGGCTTATAGCAATCAGCCCCAGCATTTT.